The 6 T cell receptor beta chains reported below all come from one sample, sequenced in a study of beta chain features in type 1 diabetes. Reverse transcription of all isolated RNA meant that expressed TCRB transcripts were sequenced. Using immunoSEQ multiplex PCR, the repertoire was profiled, and TCRdb retains in-frame clones only, with some absent. The data contain 310,000 or so clones, roughly 8% of them singletons. Source material: central memory CD4+ T cells from blood. These receptors all stem from a young woman in good health.

The chain joins TRBV11-2 to TRBJ2-2, with TRBD1 matching over 8 bases. Losses at the gene ends were 2 bases for V and 13 bases for J; bases not matched to a gene: 12. The CDR3 extends over 15 amino acids. Per the germline V gene, CDR1 is SGHAT and CDR2 is FQNNGV. CDR3 in DNA: TGTGCCAGCAGCTTATTGCGTTTTGACAGGGGTGTGCTGTTTTTT. Its translation: CASSLLRFDRGVLFF.

This clone has a handful of counts. CDR3 nucleotides: TGTGCCAGCAGCCCCCGGGAGGGGTATGGCTACACCTTC. Protein: CASSPREGYGYTF. The chain links TRBV27 to TRBJ1-2; D possibly corresponds to TRBD1 (5 bases). V was clipped by 6 bases and J by 5 bases, with 13 bases between them. The CDR3 extends over 13 amino acids. Germline CDR1 is MNHEY and CDR2 is SMNVEV (reference sequence).

This clone was found a few times. The chain joins TRBV2 to TRBJ2-3, with D maybe TRBD1 (5 bases). The germline V gene has CDR1 SNHLY and CDR2 FYNNEI. The ends were cut back, 3 bases at V and 0 bases at J, with 10 bases in the middle. There are 15 residues in the CDR3. The CDR3 loop is CASSDWGSSTDTQYF. In DNA form, the CDR3 reads TGTGCCAGCAGTGATTGGGGCTCGAGCACAGATACGCAGTATTTT.

The table lists this clone with a few counts. The gene calls are TRBV19 and TRBJ1-5; D not certain. The germline V gene has CDR1 LNHDA and CDR2 SQIVND (reference sequence). V was cut by 1 base and J by 0 bases, with 10 bases left in between. The CDR3 has 16 residues. The CDR3 coding sequence is TGTGCCAGTAGTATAGGGGGAGGGATTAGCAATCAGCCCCAGCATTTT. Translating it yields CASSIGGGISNQPQHF.

The rearrangement links TRBV28 to TRBJ2-7; TRBD1 is a possible D gene (5 bases). The germline CDR1 and CDR2 sequences are MDHEN and SYDVKM. The V gene lost 6 bases and the J gene lost 6 bases, with 12 bases spanning the gap. CDR3 length: 12 residues. The CDR3 sequence is CASRQGTREQYF. CDR3 DNA sequence: TGTGCCAGCAGGCAGGGAACTCGCGAGCAGTACTTC.

The chain uses TRBV4-3 and TRBJ2-1; D might be TRBD1 or TRBD2, each matching 5 bases. Germline CDR1 LGHNA, CDR2 YSLEER. The CDR3 loop spans 14 amino acids. V dropped 4 bases and J dropped 4 bases, with 11 bases sitting between them. CDR3 protein: CASSLGTAYNEQFF. The CDR3 coding sequence is TGCGCCAGCAGCCTTGGGACGGCTTACAATGAGCAGTTCTTC.